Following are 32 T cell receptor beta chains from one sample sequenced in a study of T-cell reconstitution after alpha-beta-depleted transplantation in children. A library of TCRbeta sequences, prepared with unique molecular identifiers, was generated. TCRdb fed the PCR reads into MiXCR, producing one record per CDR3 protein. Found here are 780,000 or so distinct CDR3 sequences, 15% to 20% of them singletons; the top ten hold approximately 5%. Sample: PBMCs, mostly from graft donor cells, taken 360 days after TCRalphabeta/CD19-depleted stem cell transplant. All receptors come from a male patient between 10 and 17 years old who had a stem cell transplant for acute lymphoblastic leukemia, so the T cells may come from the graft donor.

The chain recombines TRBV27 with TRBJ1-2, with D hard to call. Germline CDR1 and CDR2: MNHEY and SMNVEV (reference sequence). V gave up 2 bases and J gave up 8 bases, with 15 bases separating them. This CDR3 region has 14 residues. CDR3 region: CASSLSAGLGGYTF. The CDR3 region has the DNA TGTGCCAGCAGTTTAAGCGCGGGTTTAGGAGGCTACACCTTC.

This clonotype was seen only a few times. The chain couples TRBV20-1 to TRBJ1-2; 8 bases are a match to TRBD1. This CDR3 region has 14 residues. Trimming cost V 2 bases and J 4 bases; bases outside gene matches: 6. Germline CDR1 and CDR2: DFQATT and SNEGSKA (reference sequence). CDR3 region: CSARLGQGSYGYTF. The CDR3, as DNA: TGCAGTGCTAGACTCGGACAGGGATCCTATGGCTACACCTTC.

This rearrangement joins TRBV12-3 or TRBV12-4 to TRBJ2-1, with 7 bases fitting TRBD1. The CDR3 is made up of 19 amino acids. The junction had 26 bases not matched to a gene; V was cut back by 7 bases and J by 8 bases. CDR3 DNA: TGTGCCAGCATACCCAGTTTTTTCTTTGCGACAGGGACGTACGATGAGCAGTTCTTC. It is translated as CASIPSFFFATGTYDEQFF.

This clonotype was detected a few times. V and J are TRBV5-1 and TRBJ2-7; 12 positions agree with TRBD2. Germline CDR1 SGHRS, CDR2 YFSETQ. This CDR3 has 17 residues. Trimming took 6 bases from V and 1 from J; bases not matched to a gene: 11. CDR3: CASTRTSGNGLSYEQYF. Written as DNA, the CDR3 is TGCGCCAGCACCCGGACTAGCGGGAACGGCCTATCCTACGAGCAGTACTTC.

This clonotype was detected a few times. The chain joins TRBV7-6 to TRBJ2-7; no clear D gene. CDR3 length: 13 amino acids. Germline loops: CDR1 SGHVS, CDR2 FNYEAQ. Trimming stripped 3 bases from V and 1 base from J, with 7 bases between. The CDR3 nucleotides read TGTGCCAGCAGCTTTACAGCTTCCTACGAGCAGTACTTC. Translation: CASSFTASYEQYF.

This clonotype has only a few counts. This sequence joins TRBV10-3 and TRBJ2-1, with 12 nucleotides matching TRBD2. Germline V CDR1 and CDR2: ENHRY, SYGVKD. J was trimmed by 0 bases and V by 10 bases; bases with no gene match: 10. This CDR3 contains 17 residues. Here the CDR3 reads CATTTGLAGSSYNEQFF. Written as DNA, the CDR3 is TGTGCCACCACGACGGGACTAGCGGGTAGCTCCTACAATGAGCAGTTCTTC.

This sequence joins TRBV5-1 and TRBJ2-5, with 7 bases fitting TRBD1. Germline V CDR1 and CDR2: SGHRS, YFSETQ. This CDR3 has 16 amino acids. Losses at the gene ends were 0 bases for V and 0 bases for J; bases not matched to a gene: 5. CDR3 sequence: CASSLAWDSYQETQYF. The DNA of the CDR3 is TGCGCCAGCAGCTTGGCTTGGGACAGCTACCAAGAGACCCAGTACTTC.

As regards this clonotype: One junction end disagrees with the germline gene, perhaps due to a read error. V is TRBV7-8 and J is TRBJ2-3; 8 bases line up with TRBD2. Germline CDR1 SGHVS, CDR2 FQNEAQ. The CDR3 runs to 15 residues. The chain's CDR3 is CASSLVAGLTDRQYF. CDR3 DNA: TGTGCCAGCAGCTTAGTAGCGGGACTCACAGATAGGCAGTATTTT.

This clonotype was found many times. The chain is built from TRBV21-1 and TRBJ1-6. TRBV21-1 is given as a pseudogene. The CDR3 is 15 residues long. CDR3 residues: CASSKWADDNSPLHF. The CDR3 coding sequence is TGTGCCAGCAGCAAGTGGGCAGACGATAATTCACCCCTCCACTTT.

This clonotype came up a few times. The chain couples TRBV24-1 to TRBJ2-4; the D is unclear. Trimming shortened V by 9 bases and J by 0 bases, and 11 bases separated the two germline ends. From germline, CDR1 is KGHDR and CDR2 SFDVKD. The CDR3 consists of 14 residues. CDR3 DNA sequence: TGTGCCACCGGATCCTCTTTAGCCAAAAACATTCAGTACTTC. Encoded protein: CATGSSLAKNIQYF.

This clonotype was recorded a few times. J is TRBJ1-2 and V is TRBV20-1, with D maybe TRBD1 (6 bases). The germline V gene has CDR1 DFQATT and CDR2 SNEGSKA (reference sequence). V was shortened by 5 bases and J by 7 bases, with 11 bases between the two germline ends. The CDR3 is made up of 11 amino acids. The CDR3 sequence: CSAPQGFGYTF. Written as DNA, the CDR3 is TGCAGTGCTCCCCAGGGGTTTGGCTACACCTTC.

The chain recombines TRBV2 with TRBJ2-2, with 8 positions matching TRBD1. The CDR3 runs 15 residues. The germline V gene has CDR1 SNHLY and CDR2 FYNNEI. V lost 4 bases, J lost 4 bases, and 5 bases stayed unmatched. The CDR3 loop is CASSGQGRSTGELFF. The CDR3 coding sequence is TGTGCCAGCAGTGGACAGGGGAGGAGCACCGGGGAGCTGTTTTTT.

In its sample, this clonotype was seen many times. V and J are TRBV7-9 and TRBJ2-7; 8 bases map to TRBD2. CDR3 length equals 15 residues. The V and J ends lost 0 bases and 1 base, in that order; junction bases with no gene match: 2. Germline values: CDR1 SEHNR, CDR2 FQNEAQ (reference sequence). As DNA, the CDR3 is TGTGCCAGCAGCTTAGCTGGCGGGGGGTCCTACGAGCAGTACTTC. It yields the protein CASSLAGGGSYEQYF. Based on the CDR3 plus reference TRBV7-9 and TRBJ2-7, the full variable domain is DTGVSQNPRHKITKRGQNVTFRCDPISEHNRLYWYRQTLGQGPEFLTYFQNEAQLEKSRLLSDRFSAERPKGSFSTLEIQRTEQGDSAMYLCASSLAGGGSYEQYFGPGTRLTVT.

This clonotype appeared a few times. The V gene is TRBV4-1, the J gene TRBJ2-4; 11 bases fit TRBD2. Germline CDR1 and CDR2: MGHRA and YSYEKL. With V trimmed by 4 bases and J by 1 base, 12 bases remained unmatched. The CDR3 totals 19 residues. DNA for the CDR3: TGCGCCAGCAGCCCGGTAACTAGCGGGAGAGACGGGGCCAAAAACATTCAGTACTTC. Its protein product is CASSPVTSGRDGAKNIQYF.

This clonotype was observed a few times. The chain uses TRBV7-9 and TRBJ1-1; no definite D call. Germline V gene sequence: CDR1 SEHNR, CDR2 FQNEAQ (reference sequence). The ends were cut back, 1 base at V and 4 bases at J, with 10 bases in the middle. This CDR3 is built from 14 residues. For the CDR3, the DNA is TGTGCCAGCAGCTTAGAGGTGGGGTTCACTGAAGCTTTCTTT. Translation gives CASSLEVGFTEAFF.

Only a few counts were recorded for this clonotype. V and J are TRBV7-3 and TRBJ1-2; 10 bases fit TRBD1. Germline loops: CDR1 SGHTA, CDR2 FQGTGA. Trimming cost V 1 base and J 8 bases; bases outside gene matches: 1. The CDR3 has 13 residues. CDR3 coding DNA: TGTGCCAGCAGCTTAAGACAGGGGGCCGGCTACACCTTC. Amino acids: CASSLRQGAGYTF.

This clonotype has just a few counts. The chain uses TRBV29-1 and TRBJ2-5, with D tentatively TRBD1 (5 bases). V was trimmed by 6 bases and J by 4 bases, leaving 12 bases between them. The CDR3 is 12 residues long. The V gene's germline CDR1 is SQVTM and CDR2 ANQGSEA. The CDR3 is CSVPQGGETQYF. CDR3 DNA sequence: TGCAGCGTCCCCCAGGGTGGAGAGACCCAGTACTTC.

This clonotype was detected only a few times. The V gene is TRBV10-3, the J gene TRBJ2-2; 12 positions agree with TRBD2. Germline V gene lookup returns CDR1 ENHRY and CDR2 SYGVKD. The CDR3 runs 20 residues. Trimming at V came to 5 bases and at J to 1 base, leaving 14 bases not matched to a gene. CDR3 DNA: TGTGCCATCAGTTCTCTGGGACAGACGACTAGCGGGAGGAACACCGGGGAGCTGTTTTTT. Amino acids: CAISSLGQTTSGRNTGELFF.

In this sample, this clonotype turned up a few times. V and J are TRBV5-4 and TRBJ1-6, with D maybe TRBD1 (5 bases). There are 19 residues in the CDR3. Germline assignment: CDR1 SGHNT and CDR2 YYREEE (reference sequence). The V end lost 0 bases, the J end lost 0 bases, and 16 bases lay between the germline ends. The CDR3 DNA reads TGTGCCAGCAGCTTGGCCCGGGACCCTTGGAGCTCCTATAATTCACCCCTCCACTTT. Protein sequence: CASSLARDPWSSYNSPLHF.

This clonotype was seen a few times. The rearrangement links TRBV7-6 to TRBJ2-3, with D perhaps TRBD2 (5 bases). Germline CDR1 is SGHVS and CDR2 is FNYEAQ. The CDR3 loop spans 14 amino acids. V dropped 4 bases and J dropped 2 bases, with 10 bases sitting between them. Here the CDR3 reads CASSSSLFTDTQYF. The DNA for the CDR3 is TGTGCCAGCAGCTCTAGCTTATTCACAGATACGCAGTATTTT.

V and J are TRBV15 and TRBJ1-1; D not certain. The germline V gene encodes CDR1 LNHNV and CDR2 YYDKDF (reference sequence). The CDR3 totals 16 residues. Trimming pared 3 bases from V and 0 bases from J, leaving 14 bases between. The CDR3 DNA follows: TGTGCCACCAGCAGGGAGCCGCCGGGCATGAACACTGAAGCTTTCTTT. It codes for CATSREPPGMNTEAFF. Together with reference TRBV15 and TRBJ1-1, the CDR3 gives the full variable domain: DAMVIQNPRYQVTQFGKPVTLSCSQTLNHNVMYWYQQKSSQAPKLLFHYYDKDFNNEADTPDNFQSRRPNTSFCFLDIRSPGLGDTAMYLCATSREPPGMNTEAFFGQGTRLTVV.

The CDR3 DNA reads as TGCGCCAGCAGCTTGCCGGGCGCAGGGGCTAATGAAAAACTGTTTTTT. This codes for CASSLPGAGANEKLFF. The chain combines TRBV5-1 with TRBJ1-4; tentatively, D is TRBD1 (6 bases). Trimming shortened V by 1 base and J by 3 bases, and 13 bases separated the two germline ends. This CDR3 comprises 16 residues. Germline CDR1 and CDR2: SGHRS and YFSETQ.

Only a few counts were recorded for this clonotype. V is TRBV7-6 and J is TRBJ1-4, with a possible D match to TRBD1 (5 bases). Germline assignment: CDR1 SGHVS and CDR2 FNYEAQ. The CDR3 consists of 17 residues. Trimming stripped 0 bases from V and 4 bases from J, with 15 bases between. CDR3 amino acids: CASSLAIPAGLNEKLFF. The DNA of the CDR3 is TGTGCCAGCAGCTTAGCTATACCGGCGGGGCTTAATGAAAAACTGTTTTTT.

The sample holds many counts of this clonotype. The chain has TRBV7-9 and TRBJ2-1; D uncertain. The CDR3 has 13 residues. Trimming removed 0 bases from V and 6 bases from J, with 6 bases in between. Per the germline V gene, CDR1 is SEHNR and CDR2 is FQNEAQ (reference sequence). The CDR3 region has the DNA TGTGCCAGCAGCTTAGCGCTTGGCAATGAGCAGTTCTTC. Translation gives CASSLALGNEQFF.

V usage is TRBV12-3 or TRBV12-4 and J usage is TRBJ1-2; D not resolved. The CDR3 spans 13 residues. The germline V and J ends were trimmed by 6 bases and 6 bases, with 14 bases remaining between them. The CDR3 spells CASSPSSTNGYTF. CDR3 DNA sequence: TGTGCCAGCAGCCCCTCTTCCACCAATGGCTACACCTTC.

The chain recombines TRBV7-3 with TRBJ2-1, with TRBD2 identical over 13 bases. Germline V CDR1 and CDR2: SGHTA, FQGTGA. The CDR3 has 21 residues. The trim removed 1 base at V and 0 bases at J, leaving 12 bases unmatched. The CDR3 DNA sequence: TGTGCCAGCAGCTTAAATGCTCTCCCGGGACTAGCGGGGCGCTCCTACAATGAGCAGTTCTTC. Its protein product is CASSLNALPGLAGRSYNEQFF. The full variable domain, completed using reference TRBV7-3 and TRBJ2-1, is GAGVSQTPSNKVTEKGKYVELRCDPISGHTALYWYRQSLGQGPEFLIYFQGTGAADDSGLPNDRFFAVRPEGSVSTLKIQRTERGDSAVYLCASSLNALPGLAGRSYNEQFFGPGTRLTVL.

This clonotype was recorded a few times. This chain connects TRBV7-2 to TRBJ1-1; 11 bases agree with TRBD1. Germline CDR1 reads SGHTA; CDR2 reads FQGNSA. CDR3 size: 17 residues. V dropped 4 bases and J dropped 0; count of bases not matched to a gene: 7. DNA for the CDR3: TGTGCCAGCAGCTCCAGGGACAGGGGGAGACTGAACACTGAAGCTTTCTTT. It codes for CASSSRDRGRLNTEAFF.

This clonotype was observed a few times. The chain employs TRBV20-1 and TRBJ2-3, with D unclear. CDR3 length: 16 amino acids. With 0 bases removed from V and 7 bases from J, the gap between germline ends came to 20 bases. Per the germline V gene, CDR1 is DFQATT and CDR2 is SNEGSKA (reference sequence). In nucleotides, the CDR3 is TGCAGTGCTAGAGATTCGCTACGGAGAGGTCGTAATACGCAGTATTTT. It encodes CSARDSLRRGRNTQYF.

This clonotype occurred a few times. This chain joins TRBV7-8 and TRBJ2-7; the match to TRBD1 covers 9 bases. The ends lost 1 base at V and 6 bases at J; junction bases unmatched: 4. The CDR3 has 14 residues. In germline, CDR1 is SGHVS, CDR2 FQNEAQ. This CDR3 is CASSLEGQGPEQYF. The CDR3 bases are TGTGCCAGCAGCTTAGAGGGACAGGGACCCGAGCAGTACTTC.

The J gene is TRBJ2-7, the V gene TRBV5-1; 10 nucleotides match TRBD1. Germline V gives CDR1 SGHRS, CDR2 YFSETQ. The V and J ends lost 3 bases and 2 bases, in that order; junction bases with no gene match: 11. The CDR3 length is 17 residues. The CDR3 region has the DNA TGCGCCAGCAGCTCCTTCGGGACAGGGGCGGTGACCTACGAGCAGTACTTC. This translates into CASSSFGTGAVTYEQYF.

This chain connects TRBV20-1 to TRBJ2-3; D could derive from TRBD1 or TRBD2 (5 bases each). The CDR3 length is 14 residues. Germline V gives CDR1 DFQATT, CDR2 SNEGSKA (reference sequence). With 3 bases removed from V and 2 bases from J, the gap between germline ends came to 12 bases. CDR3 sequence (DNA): TGCAGTGCTAGCGAGAGGGGTCTCACAGATACGCAGTATTTT. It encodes CSASERGLTDTQYF.

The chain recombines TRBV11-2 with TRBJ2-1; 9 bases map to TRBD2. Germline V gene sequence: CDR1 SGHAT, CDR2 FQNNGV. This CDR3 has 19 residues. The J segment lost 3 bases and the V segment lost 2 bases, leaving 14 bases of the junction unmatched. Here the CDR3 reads CASSLYPPASGALYNEQFF. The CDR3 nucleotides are TGTGCCAGCAGCTTATACCCCCCGGCTAGCGGGGCCCTCTACAATGAGCAGTTCTTC.